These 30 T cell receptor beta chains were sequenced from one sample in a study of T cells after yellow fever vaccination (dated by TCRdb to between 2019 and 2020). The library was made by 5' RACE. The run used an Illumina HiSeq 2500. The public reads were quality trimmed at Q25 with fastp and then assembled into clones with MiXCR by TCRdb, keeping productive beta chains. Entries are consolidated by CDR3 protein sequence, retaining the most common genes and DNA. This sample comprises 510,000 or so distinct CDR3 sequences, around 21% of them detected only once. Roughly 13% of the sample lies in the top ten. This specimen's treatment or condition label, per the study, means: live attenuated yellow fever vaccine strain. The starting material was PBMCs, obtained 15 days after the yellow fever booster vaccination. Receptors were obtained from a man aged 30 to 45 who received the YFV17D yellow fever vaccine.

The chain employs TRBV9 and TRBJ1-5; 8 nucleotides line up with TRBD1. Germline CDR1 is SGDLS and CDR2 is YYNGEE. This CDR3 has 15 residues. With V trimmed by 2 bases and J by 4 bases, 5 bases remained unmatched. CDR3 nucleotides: TGTGCCAGCAGCGTCGGACAGGGTTCTAATCAGCCCCAGCATTTT. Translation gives CASSVGQGSNQPQHF.

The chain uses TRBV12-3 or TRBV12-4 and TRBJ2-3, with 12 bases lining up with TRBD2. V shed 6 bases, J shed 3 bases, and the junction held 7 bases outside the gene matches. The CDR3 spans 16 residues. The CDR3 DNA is TGTGCCAGCAGCTTTTTACTAGCGGGAGGTACAGATACGCAGTATTTT. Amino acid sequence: CASSFLLAGGTDTQYF.

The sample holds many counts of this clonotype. CDR3 amino acids: CASSSSVGGFETQYF. The CDR3 DNA reads TGTGCCAGCAGTTCTTCAGTAGGGGGCTTTGAGACCCAGTACTTC. The chain employs TRBV5-5 and TRBJ2-5; 7 nucleotides agree with TRBD1. Germline CDR1 and CDR2: SGHKS and YYEKEE (reference sequence). V trimming: 5 bases; J trimming: 5 bases; junction bases outside the gene matches: 12. The CDR3 sequence is 15 residues long.

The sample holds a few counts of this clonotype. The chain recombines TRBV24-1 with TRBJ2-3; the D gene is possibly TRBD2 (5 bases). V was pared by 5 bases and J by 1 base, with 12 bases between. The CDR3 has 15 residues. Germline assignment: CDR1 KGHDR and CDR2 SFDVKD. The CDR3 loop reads CATSAGVRGTDTQYF. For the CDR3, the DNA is TGTGCCACCAGTGCTGGTGTGAGGGGCACAGATACGCAGTATTTT.

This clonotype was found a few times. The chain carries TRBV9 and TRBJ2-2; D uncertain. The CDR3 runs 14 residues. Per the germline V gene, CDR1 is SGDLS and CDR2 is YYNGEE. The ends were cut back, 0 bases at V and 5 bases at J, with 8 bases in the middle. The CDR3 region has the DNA TGTGCCAGCAGCGTAGAGGTGGGGACCGGGGAGCTGTTTTTT. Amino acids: CASSVEVGTGELFF.

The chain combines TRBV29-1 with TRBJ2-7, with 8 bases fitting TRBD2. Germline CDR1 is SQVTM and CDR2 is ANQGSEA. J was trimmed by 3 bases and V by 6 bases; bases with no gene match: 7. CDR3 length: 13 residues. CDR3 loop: CSVASGSLYEQYF. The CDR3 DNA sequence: TGCAGCGTCGCAAGCGGGAGTCTCTACGAGCAGTACTTC.

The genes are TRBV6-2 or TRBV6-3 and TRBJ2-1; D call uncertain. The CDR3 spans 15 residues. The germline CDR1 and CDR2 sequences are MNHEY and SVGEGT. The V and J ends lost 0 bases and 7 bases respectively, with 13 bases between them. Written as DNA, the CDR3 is TGTGCCAGCAGTTACTCGACGGGCGTTTGGAATGAGCAGTTCTTC. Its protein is CASSYSTGVWNEQFF.

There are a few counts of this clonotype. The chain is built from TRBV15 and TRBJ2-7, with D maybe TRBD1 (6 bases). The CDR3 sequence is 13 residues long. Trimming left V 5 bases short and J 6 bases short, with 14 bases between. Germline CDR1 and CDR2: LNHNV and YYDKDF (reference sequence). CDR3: CATSVRGSGEQYF. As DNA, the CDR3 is TGTGCCACCAGCGTCAGGGGCAGTGGCGAGCAGTACTTC.

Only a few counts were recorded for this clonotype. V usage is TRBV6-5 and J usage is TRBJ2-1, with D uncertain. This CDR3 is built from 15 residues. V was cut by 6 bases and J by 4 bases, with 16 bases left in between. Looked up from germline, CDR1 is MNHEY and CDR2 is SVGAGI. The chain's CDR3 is CASSYLVGPYNEQFF. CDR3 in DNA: TGTGCCAGCAGCTACCTAGTAGGGCCATACAATGAGCAGTTCTTC.

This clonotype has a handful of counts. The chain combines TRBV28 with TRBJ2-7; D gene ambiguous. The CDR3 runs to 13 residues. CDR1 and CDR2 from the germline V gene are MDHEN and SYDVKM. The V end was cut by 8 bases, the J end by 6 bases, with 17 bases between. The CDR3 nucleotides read TGTGCCAGCTCAATTCCGGTTGGGGTCGAGCAGTACTTC. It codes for CASSIPVGVEQYF.

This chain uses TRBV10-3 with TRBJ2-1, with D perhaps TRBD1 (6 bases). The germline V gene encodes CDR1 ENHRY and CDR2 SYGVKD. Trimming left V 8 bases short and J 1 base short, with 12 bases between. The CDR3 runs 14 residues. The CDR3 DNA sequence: TGTGCCATCTCAGAAGGGGGATCCTACAATGAGCAGTTCTTC. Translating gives CAISEGGSYNEQFF.

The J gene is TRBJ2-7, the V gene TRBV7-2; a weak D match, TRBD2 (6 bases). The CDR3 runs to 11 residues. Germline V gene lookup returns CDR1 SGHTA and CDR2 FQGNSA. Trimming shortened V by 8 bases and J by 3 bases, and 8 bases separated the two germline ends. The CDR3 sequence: CASGTLYEQYF. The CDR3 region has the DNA TGTGCCAGCGGGACTCTCTACGAGCAGTACTTC.

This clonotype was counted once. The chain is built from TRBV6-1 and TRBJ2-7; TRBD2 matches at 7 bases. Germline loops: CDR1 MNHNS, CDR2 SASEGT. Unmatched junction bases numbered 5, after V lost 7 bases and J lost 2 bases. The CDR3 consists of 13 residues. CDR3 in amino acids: CASTHGGTYEQYF. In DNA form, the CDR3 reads TGTGCCAGCACTCACGGGGGGACCTACGAGCAGTACTTC.

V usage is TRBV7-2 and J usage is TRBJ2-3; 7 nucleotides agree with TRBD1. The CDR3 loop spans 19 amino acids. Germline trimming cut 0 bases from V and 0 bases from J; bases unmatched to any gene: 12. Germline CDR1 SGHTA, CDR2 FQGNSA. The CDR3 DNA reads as TGTGCCAGCAGCTTAGCCCAAACAGGGACAGCCACTAGCACAGATACGCAGTATTTT. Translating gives CASSLAQTGTATSTDTQYF.

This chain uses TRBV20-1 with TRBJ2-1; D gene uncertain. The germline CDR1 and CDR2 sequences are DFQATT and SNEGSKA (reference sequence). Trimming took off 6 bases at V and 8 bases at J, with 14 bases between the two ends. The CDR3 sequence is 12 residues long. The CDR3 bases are TGCAGTGCCCCCCCTGTGGGCCATGAGCAGTTCTTC. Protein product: CSAPPVGHEQFF.

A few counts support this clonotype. CDR3 loop: CASTTTNRPRGSYEQYF. In DNA, the CDR3 is TGTGCCAGCACTACAACTAACCGCCCTCGGGGCTCCTACGAGCAGTACTTC. V and J are TRBV6-2 or TRBV6-3 and TRBJ2-7, with TRBD2 as a possible D gene (5 bases). This CDR3 has 17 residues. The V gene lost 7 bases and the J gene lost 0 bases, with 22 bases spanning the gap. In germline, CDR1 is MNHEY, CDR2 SVGEGT.

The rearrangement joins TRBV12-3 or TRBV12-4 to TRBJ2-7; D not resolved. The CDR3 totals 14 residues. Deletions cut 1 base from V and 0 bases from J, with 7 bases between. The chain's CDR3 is CASSLDPDSYEQYF. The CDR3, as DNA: TGTGCCAGCAGTTTAGACCCTGACTCCTACGAGCAGTACTTC.

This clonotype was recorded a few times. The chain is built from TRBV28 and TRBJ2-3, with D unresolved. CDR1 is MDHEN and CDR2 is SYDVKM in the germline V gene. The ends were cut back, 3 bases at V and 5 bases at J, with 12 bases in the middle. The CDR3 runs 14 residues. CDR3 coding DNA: TGTGCCAGCAGTTTGCTGCCGCACCTAGATACGCAGTATTTT. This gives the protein CASSLLPHLDTQYF.

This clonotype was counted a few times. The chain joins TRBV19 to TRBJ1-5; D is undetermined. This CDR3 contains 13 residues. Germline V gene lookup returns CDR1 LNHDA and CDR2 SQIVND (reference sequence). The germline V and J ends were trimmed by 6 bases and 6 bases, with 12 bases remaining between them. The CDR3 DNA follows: TGTGCCAGTAGCCCGGACCCGGGTCAGCCCCAGCATTTT. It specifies CASSPDPGQPQHF.

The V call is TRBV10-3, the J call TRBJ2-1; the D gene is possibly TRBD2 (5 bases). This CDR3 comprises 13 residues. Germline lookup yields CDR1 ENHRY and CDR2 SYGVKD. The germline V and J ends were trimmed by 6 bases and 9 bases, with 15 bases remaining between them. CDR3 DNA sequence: TGTGCCATCAGGGGCACTAGTATGGGTGAGCAGTTCTTC. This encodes CAIRGTSMGEQFF.

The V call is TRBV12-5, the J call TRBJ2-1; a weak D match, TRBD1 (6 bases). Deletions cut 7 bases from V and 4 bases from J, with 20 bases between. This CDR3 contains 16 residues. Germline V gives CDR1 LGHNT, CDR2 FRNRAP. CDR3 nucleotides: TGTGCTAGTGACTATGGGACCGGGACACATTACAATGAGCAGTTCTTC. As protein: CASDYGTGTHYNEQFF.

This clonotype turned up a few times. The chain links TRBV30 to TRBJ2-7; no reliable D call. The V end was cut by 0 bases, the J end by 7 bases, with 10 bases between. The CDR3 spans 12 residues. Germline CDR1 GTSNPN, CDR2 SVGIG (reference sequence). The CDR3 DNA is TGTGCCTGGAGTGTCCAGGCGGTTGAGCAGTACTTC. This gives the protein CAWSVQAVEQYF.

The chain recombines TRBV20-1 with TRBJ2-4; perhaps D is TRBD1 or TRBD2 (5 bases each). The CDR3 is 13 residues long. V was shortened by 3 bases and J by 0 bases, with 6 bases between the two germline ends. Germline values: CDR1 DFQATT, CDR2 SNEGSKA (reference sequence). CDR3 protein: CSASGGAKNIQYF. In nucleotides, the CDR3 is TGCAGTGCTAGTGGGGGAGCCAAAAACATTCAGTACTTC.

The CDR3 is CSVGDQGGDTQYF. CDR3 DNA sequence: TGCAGCGTGGGCGACCAGGGAGGAGATACGCAGTATTTT. The chain uses TRBV29-1 and TRBJ2-3; a weak D match, TRBD2 (6 bases). Between the trimmed V and J ends, which lost 6 bases and 5 bases, there was a span of 15 bases. There are 13 residues in the CDR3. Germline loops: CDR1 SQVTM, CDR2 ANQGSEA.

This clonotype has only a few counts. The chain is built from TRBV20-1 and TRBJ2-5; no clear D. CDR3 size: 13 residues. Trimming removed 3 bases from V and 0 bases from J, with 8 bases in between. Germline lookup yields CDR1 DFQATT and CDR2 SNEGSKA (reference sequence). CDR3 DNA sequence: TGCAGTGCTAGTAGGCCGAACCAAGAGACCCAGTACTTC. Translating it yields CSASRPNQETQYF.

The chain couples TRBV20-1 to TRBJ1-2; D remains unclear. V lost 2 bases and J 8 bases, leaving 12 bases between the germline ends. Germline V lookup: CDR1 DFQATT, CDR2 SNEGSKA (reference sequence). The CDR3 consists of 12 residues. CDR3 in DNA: TGCAGTGCTAGATCCCGGGGTGGCGGCTACACCTTC. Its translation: CSARSRGGGYTF.

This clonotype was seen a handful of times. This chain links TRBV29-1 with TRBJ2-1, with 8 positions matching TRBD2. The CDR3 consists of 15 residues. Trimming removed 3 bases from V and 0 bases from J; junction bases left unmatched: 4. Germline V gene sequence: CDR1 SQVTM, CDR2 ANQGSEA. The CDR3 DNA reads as TGCAGCGTTGAGGGTAGCGGGAACTCCTACAATGAGCAGTTCTTC. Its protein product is CSVEGSGNSYNEQFF.

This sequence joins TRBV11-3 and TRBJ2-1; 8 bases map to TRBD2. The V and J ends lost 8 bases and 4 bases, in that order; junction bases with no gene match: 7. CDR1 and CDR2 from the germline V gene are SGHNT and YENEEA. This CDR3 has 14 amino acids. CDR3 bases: TGTGCCAGCCCGAGCGGGAGATCTTACAATGAGCAGTTCTTC. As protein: CASPSGRSYNEQFF.

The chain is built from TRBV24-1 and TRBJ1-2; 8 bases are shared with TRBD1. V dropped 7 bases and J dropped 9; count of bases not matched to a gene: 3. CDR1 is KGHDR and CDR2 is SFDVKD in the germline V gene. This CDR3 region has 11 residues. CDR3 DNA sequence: TGTGCCACCAGCACAGGGGGAAGCTACACCTTC. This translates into CATSTGGSYTF.

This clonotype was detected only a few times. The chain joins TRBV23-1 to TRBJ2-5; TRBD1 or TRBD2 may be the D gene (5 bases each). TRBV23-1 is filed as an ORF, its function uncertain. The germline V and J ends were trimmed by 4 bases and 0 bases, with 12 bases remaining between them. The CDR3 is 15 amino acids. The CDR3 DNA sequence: TGCGCCAGCAGTCGGGGCGAGGGTGACCAAGAGACCCAGTACTTC. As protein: CASSRGEGDQETQYF.